The 14 T cell receptor beta chains reported below all come from one sample, sequenced in a study of T cell responses to AZD1222 COVID-19 vaccine. The table came from immunoSEQ multiplex PCR; TCRdb's copy has only in-frame clones and leaves some out. The table lists about 120,000 clones, 85% to 95% of them singletons, with 2.5% to 3.5% in the top ten. The material sequenced was peripheral blood, taken on day 0 of AZD1222 vaccination. The receptor source for this set is an adult in good health.

The rearrangement links TRBV4-1 to TRBJ1-2; D is ambiguous. Germline CDR1 is MGHRA and CDR2 is YSYEKL. Trimming took 0 bases from V and 6 from J, leaving 17 bases between them. The CDR3 covers 16 residues. In DNA, the CDR3 is TGCGCCAGCAGCCAAGATGGAGGCTACGGAAACGATGGCTACACCTTC. It yields the protein CASSQDGGYGNDGYTF.

This chain uses TRBV19 with TRBJ1-3; weak D call: TRBD1 (5 bases). V lost 5 bases, J lost 0 bases, and 17 bases lay in between. Per germline, CDR1 LNHDA and CDR2 SQIVND (reference sequence). This CDR3 region has 17 residues. The CDR3: CASSSPGRLPSGNTIYF. DNA for the CDR3: TGTGCCAGTAGTTCCCCGGGACGACTTCCCTCTGGAAACACCATATATTTT.

CDR3 residues: CASKEPNNSPLHF. Here the CDR3 DNA reads TGTGCCAGTAAGGAGCCTAATAATTCACCCCTCCACTTT. The chain has TRBV19 and TRBJ1-6; D unclear. The CDR3 contains 13 residues. Germline values: CDR1 LNHDA, CDR2 SQIVND (reference sequence). With 7 bases removed from V and 5 bases from J, the gap between germline ends came to 9 bases.

The chain joins TRBV15 to TRBJ2-3; possibly TRBD2 for D (6 bases). The CDR3 has 17 amino acids. The germline V gene has CDR1 LNHNV and CDR2 YYDKDF (reference sequence). The V gene lost 4 bases and the J gene lost 2 bases, with 19 bases spanning the gap. In DNA form, the CDR3 reads TGTGCCACCAGCAACAAACTGGAGGGGACTCACACAGATACGCAGTATTTT. Encoded protein: CATSNKLEGTHTDTQYF.

The chain couples TRBV18 to TRBJ1-5; D not certain. The CDR3 totals 13 residues. CDR1 is KGHSH, CDR2 LQKENI, per germline. Trimming took 4 bases from V and 10 from J, leaving 14 bases between them. This chain's CDR3 is CASSQEPLHPQHF. As DNA, the CDR3 is TGTGCCAGCTCACAGGAGCCCCTTCACCCCCAGCATTTT.

The V call is TRBV3-1 (or the pseudogene TRBV3-2), the J call TRBJ2-7; a weak D match, TRBD2 (5 bases). The CDR3 contains 15 residues. Germline assignment: CDR1 LGHDT and CDR2 YNNKEL (reference sequence). Trimming removed 4 bases at V and 0 bases at J, with 13 bases between. DNA of the CDR3: TGTGCCAGCAGCCCCTATAGCGCTACCTCCTACGAGCAGTACTTC. The encoded protein is CASSPYSATSYEQYF.

The rearrangement joins TRBV18 to TRBJ2-1; D may be TRBD2 (5 bases). Germline lookup yields CDR1 KGHSH and CDR2 LQKENI. V lost 4 bases and J 10 bases, leaving 11 bases between the germline ends. The CDR3 runs to 12 residues. The CDR3 region has the DNA TGTGCCAGCTCACTTCACCGGGAAGAGCAGTTCTTC. Translated, it gives CASSLHREEQFF.

This chain connects TRBV9 to TRBJ2-5; D is perhaps TRBD1 (5 bases). The ends were cut back, 0 bases at V and 5 bases at J, with 11 bases in the middle. Germline assignment: CDR1 SGDLS and CDR2 YYNGEE. The CDR3 has 14 residues. The CDR3 bases are TGTGCCAGCAGCGTAGGAAGGGGTTACGAGACCCAGTACTTC. This gives the protein CASSVGRGYETQYF.

The V gene is TRBV11-2, the J gene TRBJ2-3; D possibly corresponds to TRBD2 (5 bases). Trimming removed 5 bases from V and 4 bases from J, with 19 bases in between. Germline lookup yields CDR1 SGHAT and CDR2 FQNNGV. The CDR3 has 16 amino acids. Here the CDR3 DNA reads TGTGCCAGCAGCACCTCTCCGGAAGGGAGCCCAGATACGCAGTATTTT. This encodes CASSTSPEGSPDTQYF.

The chain has TRBV10-3 and TRBJ2-7; D is ambiguous. CDR1 is ENHRY, CDR2 SYGVKD, per germline. CDR3 size: 13 residues. CDR3 in DNA: TGTGCTTACTCTCCGGACGCTTCCTACGAGCAGTACTTC. It yields the protein CAYSPDASYEQYF.

This chain links TRBV28 with TRBJ2-7; D may be TRBD1 (5 bases). The ends were cut back, 4 bases at V and 2 bases at J, with 18 bases in the middle. This CDR3 is built from 16 residues. Germline V CDR1 and CDR2: MDHEN, SYDVKM. The CDR3 DNA is TGTGCCAGCAGTTCCCATGAGCAGGGTCGTGCCTACGAGCAGTACTTC. Encoded protein: CASSSHEQGRAYEQYF. Drawing the rest from reference TRBV28 and TRBJ2-7, the complete variable domain is DVKVTQSSRYLVKRTGEKVFLECVQDMDHENMFWYRQDPGLGLRLIYFSYDVKMKEKGDIPEGYSVSREKKERFSLILESASTNQTSMYLCASSSHEQGRAYEQYFGPGTRLTVT.

The genes are TRBV19 and TRBJ2-7, with 9 bases lining up with TRBD2. Germline V gene sequence: CDR1 LNHDA, CDR2 SQIVND (reference sequence). The V gene end was trimmed by 5 bases and the J gene end by 3 bases; junction bases not matched to a gene: 8. This CDR3 has 15 amino acids. DNA of the CDR3: TGTGCCAGTAGTCAATGGCGGGAGGGCGGCTACGAGCAGTACTTC. Translating gives CASSQWREGGYEQYF.

The V call is TRBV6-5, the J call TRBJ2-7; the D is unclear. This CDR3 contains 15 residues. With 0 bases removed from V and 1 base from J, the gap between germline ends came to 10 bases. Germline V CDR1 and CDR2: MNHEY, SVGAGI. The CDR3 region is CASSYSWQRSYEQYF. For the CDR3, the DNA is TGTGCCAGCAGTTACTCGTGGCAGAGATCCTACGAGCAGTACTTC.

The chain has TRBV28 and TRBJ1-1; D not certain. The germline V gene has CDR1 MDHEN and CDR2 SYDVKM. The ends were cut back, 6 bases at V and 7 bases at J, with 21 bases in the middle. The CDR3 is made up of 15 amino acids. The CDR3 DNA reads TGTGCCAGCAGAGAGGCAATCCTGGGTTTAGGTGAAGCTTTCTTT. This sequence encodes CASREAILGLGEAFF.